This T cell receptor beta chain was recovered during a study of blood T cell repertoires in COVID-19. Original processing notes: Amplification from reference gene primers served as the basis for estimated nucleated cell counts. Method: immunoSEQ multiplex PCR; TCRdb's copy keeps in-frame clones and lacks some. The V and J calls and clone size were taken over from that table, and D and trimming were inferred from the DNA. Of some 160,000 clones listed, about 83% are singletons. Germline-derived CDR1 and CDR2 are LNHDA and SQIVND (reference sequence). CDR3 length: 14 residues. Trimming removed 5 bases at V and 2 bases at J, with 12 bases between.

This clonotype was obtained from a human donor in a cohort sampled during active COVID-19. The sample comprised peripheral blood. This sequence joins TRBV19 and TRBJ2-5, with a tentative D call TRBD2 (6 bases). CDR3 residues: CASSVQGGQETQYF. The CDR3 DNA is TGTGCCAGTAGTGTGCAGGGAGGACAAGAGACCCAGTACTTC.